The 17 T cell receptor beta chains listed next were all sequenced from one sample in a study of long-term antiretroviral therapy in people with HIV. The authors ran the immunoSEQ assay, v3.0, at survey level. Only in-frame clones appear in the TCRdb table, and some are missing; sequencing was by immunoSEQ multiplex PCR. The repertoire holds tens of thousands of clones, with 65% to 90% as singletons. The input for sequencing was unsorted PBMCs, taken 0.3 years after starting antiretroviral therapy. The receptors were gathered from a man younger than 35 with HIV.

The chain joins TRBV9 to TRBJ2-5, with TRBD2 matching over 9 bases. Losses at the gene ends were 2 bases for V and 4 bases for J; bases not matched to a gene: 9. Germline V gives CDR1 SGDLS, CDR2 YYNGEE. The CDR3 has 16 amino acids. The CDR3 sequence is CASSVLSGSSGETQYF. CDR3 coding DNA: TGTGCCAGCAGCGTCCTTAGCGGGAGTTCTGGAGAGACCCAGTACTTC.

This chain connects TRBV5-4 to TRBJ1-4; TRBD1 is a possible D gene (5 bases). CDR1 and CDR2 (germline): SGHNT, YYREEE (reference sequence). The CDR3 totals 18 residues. The V end lost 0 bases, the J end lost 8 bases, and 23 bases lay between the germline ends. The CDR3 DNA follows: TGTGCCAGCAGCTTGGGAGCAGGGTACTCTATGGACGGAGAAAAACTGTTTTTT. Encoded protein: CASSLGAGYSMDGEKLFF.

The chain joins TRBV9 to TRBJ2-7; 8 nucleotides match TRBD2. CDR3 length equals 15 residues. The V gene's germline CDR1 is SGDLS and CDR2 YYNGEE. V shed 4 bases and J 5 bases; nucleotides not matched to a gene: 11. CDR3: CASSKRAGVGDEQYF. CDR3 DNA: TGTGCCAGCAGCAAACGAGCGGGAGTCGGCGACGAGCAGTACTTC.

The chain is built from TRBV4-3 and TRBJ2-5; 9 positions match TRBD2. Germline lookup yields CDR1 LGHNA and CDR2 YSLEER. The trim removed 0 bases at V and 7 bases at J, leaving 12 bases unmatched. The CDR3 sequence is 17 residues long. CDR3 residues: CASSQDQASGIYGTQYF. In DNA form, the CDR3 reads TGCGCCAGCAGCCAAGATCAGGCTAGCGGGATATACGGGACCCAGTACTTC.

This clone was seen a few times. This sequence joins TRBV2 and TRBJ2-2; 11 nucleotides match TRBD2. With 8 bases clipped from V and 4 bases from J, the junction kept 6 bases outside the gene matches. Germline V gene data show CDR1 as SNHLY and CDR2 as FYNNEI. The CDR3 covers 15 residues. The CDR3 region has the DNA TGTGCCAGCCAAGGTAGCGGGGGGGCCACCGGGGAGCTGTTTTTT. Its protein is CASQGSGGATGELFF.

The chain employs TRBV9 and TRBJ2-7; D gene ambiguous. The CDR3 consists of 15 residues. Trimming shortened V by 0 bases and J by 2 bases, and 12 bases separated the two germline ends. Germline V gene data show CDR1 as SGDLS and CDR2 as YYNGEE. CDR3 sequence: CASSVGAGITYEQYF. CDR3 bases: TGTGCCAGCAGCGTAGGGGCAGGCATCACCTACGAGCAGTACTTC. Full variable domain (missing parts from reference TRBV9 and TRBJ2-7): DSGVTQTPKHLITATGQRVTLRCSPRSGDLSVYWYQQSLDQGLQFLIQYYNGEERAKGNILERFSAQQFPDLHSELNLSSLELGDSALYFCASSVGAGITYEQYFGPGTRLTVT.

This rearrangement joins TRBV6-5 to TRBJ2-5; tentative D call: TRBD2 (7 bases). This CDR3 has 15 residues. V dropped 6 bases and J dropped 1 base, with 15 bases sitting between them. Germline V lookup: CDR1 MNHEY, CDR2 SVGAGI. The CDR3 here is CASSPFRGAQETQYF. As DNA, the CDR3 is TGTGCCAGCAGCCCCTTCCGGGGGGCCCAAGAGACCCAGTACTTC.

This rearrangement joins TRBV6-4 to TRBJ2-1; 9 bases are shared with TRBD2. Germline CDR1 and CDR2: MRHNA and SNTAGT. The V gene end was trimmed by 2 bases and the J gene end by 9 bases; junction bases not matched to a gene: 11. The CDR3 runs to 16 residues. This chain's CDR3 is CASSDTGGGAASEQFF. The CDR3, as DNA: TGTGCCAGCAGTGACACTGGCGGGGGGGCGGCTAGTGAGCAGTTCTTC.

The chain employs TRBV19 and TRBJ2-3, with TRBD1 matching 7 bases. This CDR3 is 14 amino acids long. Unmatched junction bases numbered 8, after V lost 7 bases and J lost 4 bases. Germline-derived CDR1 and CDR2 are LNHDA and SQIVND (reference sequence). The DNA of the CDR3 is TGTGCCAGTACTTACCAAGGGGGCTCAGATACGCAGTATTTT. Translation gives CASTYQGGSDTQYF.

This rearrangement joins TRBV7-2 to TRBJ2-7, with TRBD2 identical over 8 bases. J gave up 2 bases and V 2 bases, and 5 bases lay outside the gene matches. CDR3 length: 15 amino acids. Per the germline V gene, CDR1 is SGHTA and CDR2 is FQGNSA. Written as DNA, the CDR3 is TGTGCCAGCAGCTTACGGGAGGGCCTTACCTACGAGCAGTACTTC. This sequence encodes CASSLREGLTYEQYF.

CDR3 sequence: CASHREGGYGYTF. The CDR3, as DNA: TGTGCCAGCCACAGGGAGGGAGGCTATGGCTACACCTTC. The chain carries TRBV10-3 and TRBJ1-2; D perhaps matches TRBD1 (6 bases). Germline V gene data show CDR1 as ENHRY and CDR2 as SYGVKD. This CDR3 spans 13 amino acids. V gave up 10 bases and J gave up 4 bases, with 16 bases separating them.

This clone has a single count. The V call is TRBV4-1, the J call TRBJ1-2; 10 positions agree with TRBD1. Germline V gene lookup returns CDR1 MGHRA and CDR2 YSYEKL. The CDR3 is 17 amino acids. V trimming: 3 bases; J trimming: 4 bases; junction bases outside the gene matches: 11. DNA of the CDR3: TGCGCCAGCAGCCACGACAGGGGGCCCTCTCCAATCTATGGCTACACCTTC. As protein: CASSHDRGPSPIYGYTF.

This chain uses TRBV7-2 with TRBJ2-1; D is unresolved. V shed 3 bases and J shed 0 bases, with 9 bases lying between them. Germline V gene lookup returns CDR1 SGHTA and CDR2 FQGNSA. This CDR3 region has 15 residues. The CDR3 nucleotides read TGTGCCAGCAGCTTTAAGTCCAGCTCCTACAATGAGCAGTTCTTC. This translates into CASSFKSSSYNEQFF. The variable domain in full, with the rest retrieved from reference TRBV7-2 and TRBJ2-1, is GAGVSQSPSNKVTEKGKDVELRCDPISGHTALYWYRQSLGQGLEFLIYFQGNSAPDKSGLPSDRFSAERTGGSVSTLTIQRTQQEDSAVYLCASSFKSSSYNEQFFGPGTRLTVL.

The chain has TRBV19 and TRBJ2-1; maybe TRBD2 (5 bases). Trimming cost V 2 bases and J 0 bases, with 8 bases left between them. This CDR3 spans 15 amino acids. In germline, CDR1 is LNHDA, CDR2 SQIVND (reference sequence). In DNA form, the CDR3 reads TGTGCCAGTAGTATAAGTCTAGCCTCCTACAATGAGCAGTTCTTC. Encoded protein: CASSISLASYNEQFF.

The chain carries TRBV18 and TRBJ1-2; D is uncertain. V was trimmed by 2 bases and J by 1 base, leaving 5 bases between them. Germline V gives CDR1 KGHSH, CDR2 LQKENI. The CDR3 consists of 13 residues. The CDR3 nucleotides read TGTGCCAGCTCACCAACAGATAACTATGGCTACACCTTC. Protein product: CASSPTDNYGYTF.

The chain employs TRBV6-4 and TRBJ1-3; maybe TRBD1 (5 bases). CDR1 and CDR2 (germline): MRHNA, SNTAGT. The CDR3 runs 16 residues. The ends were cut back, 1 base at V and 4 bases at J, with 14 bases in the middle. CDR3 loop: CASSDFGASWGNTIYF. CDR3 nucleotide sequence: TGTGCCAGCAGTGACTTTGGGGCCTCGTGGGGAAACACCATATATTTT.

This clone was observed a few times. CDR3 amino acids: CASKGQSNQPQHF. CDR3 nucleotide sequence: TGTGCCAGCAAGGGTCAGAGCAATCAGCCCCAGCATTTT. V and J are TRBV2 and TRBJ1-5; D ambiguous. This CDR3 has 13 residues. Germline CDR1 reads SNHLY; CDR2 reads FYNNEI. Trimming shortened V by 7 bases and J by 1 base, and 8 bases separated the two germline ends.